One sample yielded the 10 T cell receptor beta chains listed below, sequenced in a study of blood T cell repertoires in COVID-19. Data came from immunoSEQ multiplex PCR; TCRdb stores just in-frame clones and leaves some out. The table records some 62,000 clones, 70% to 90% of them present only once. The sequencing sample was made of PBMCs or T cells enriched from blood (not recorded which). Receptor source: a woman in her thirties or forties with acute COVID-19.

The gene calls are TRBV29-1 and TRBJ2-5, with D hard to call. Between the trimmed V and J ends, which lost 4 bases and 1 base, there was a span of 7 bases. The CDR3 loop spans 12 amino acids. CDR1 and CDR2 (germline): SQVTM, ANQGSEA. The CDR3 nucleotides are TGCAGCGTTGGCCAGTCCCAAGAGACCCAGTACTTC. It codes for CSVGQSQETQYF.

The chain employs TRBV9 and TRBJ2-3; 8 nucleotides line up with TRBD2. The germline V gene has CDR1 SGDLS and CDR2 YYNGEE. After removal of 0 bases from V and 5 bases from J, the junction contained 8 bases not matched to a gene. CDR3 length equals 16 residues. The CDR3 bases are TGTGCCAGCAGCGTAGCTCGACGGGGGGGGAGAGATACGCAGTATTTT. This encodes CASSVARRGGRDTQYF.

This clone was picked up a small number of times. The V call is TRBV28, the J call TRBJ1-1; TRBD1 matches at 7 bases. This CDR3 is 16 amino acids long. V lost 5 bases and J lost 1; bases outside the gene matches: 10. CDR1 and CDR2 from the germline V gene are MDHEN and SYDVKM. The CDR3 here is CASSPPMTGPNTEAFF. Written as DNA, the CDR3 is TGTGCCAGCAGTCCCCCCATGACAGGGCCGAACACTGAAGCTTTCTTT.

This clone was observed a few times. The CDR3 spells CASSQEVASGDTQYF. The DNA of the CDR3 is TGTGCCAGCAGCCAAGAAGTGGCCTCCGGGGATACGCAGTATTTT. The chain recombines TRBV14 with TRBJ2-3; D is undetermined. The CDR3 has 15 residues. Trimming took off 0 bases at V and 6 bases at J, with 13 bases between the two ends. Germline V gene data show CDR1 as SGHDN and CDR2 as FVKESK.

The CDR3 reads CASSQDPAGNQETQYF. The CDR3 region has the DNA TGCGCCAGCAGCCAAGATCCAGCGGGGAACCAAGAGACCCAGTACTTC. The chain uses TRBV4-1 and TRBJ2-5; TRBD2 matches 7 bases. After removal of 0 bases from V and 0 bases from J, the junction contained 4 bases not matched to a gene. CDR3 length: 16 amino acids. Looked up from germline, CDR1 is MGHRA and CDR2 is YSYEKL.

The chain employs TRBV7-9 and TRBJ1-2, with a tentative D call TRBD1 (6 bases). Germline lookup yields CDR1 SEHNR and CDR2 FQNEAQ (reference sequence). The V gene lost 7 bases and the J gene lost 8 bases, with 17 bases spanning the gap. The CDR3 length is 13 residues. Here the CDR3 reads CASTPETGFGYTF. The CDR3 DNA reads TGTGCCAGCACGCCAGAGACAGGATTCGGCTACACCTTC.

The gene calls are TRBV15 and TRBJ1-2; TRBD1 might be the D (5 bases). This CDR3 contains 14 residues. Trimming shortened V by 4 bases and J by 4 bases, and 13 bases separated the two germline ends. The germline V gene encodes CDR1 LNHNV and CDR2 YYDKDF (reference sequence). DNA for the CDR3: TGTGCCACCAGCACAGCCCCGGGGGTCTATGGCTACACCTTC. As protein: CATSTAPGVYGYTF.

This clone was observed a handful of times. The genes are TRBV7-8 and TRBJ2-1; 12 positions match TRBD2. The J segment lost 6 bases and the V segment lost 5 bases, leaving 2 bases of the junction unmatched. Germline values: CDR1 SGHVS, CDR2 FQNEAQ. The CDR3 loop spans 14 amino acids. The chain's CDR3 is CASSQLAGGNEQFF. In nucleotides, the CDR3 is TGTGCCAGCAGCCAACTAGCGGGAGGCAATGAGCAGTTCTTC.

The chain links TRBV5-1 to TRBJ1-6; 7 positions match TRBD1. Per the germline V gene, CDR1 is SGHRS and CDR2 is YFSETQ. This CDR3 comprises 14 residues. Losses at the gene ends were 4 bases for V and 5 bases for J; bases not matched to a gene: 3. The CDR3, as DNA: TGCGCCAGCAGCGTAACAGGGGATAATTCACCCCTCCACTTT. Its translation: CASSVTGDNSPLHF.

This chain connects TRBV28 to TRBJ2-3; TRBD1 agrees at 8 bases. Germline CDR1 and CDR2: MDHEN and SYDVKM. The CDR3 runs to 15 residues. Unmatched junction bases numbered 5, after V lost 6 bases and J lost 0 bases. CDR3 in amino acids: CASSQTGVSTDTQYF. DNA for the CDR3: TGTGCCAGCAGCCAGACAGGGGTGAGCACAGATACGCAGTATTTT.